Following are 27 T cell receptor beta chains from one sample sequenced in a study of shared clonotypes between healthy human individuals. Profiled with immunoSEQ multiplex PCR; TCRdb holds only in-frame clones, not every one. The data contain a few million clones, 90% to 95% of them seen just once; the ten biggest clones take up about 0.13%. Sequenced material: naive CD4+ T cells sorted from blood. Subset described: CD45RA+ positively selected. The receptors were sampled from a man between 18 and 35 years old in good health.

In regard to this clone: This sample includes further DNA sequences coding for the same CDR3. The CDR3 DNA reads TGCGCCAGCAGCCTGGGACAGATACAAGAGACCCAGTACTTC. It specifies CASSLGQIQETQYF. The chain joins TRBV5-1 to TRBJ2-5, with 7 bases matching TRBD1. Germline trimming cut 4 bases from V and 2 bases from J; bases unmatched to any gene: 5. CDR1 is SGHRS, CDR2 YFSETQ, per germline. This CDR3 spans 14 amino acids.

The chain uses TRBV7-9 and TRBJ2-5; 11 nucleotides match TRBD2. The DNA end favors TRBJ2-7, so the J call may be wrong. The V gene's germline CDR1 is SEHNR and CDR2 FQNEAQ (reference sequence). The CDR3 runs 16 residues. The chain's CDR3 is CASSPGLAGDLYEQYF. CDR3 DNA sequence: TGTGCCAGCAGCCCCGGACTAGCGGGCGACCTCTACGAGCAGTACTTC.

The gene calls are TRBV5-6 and TRBJ2-3; 7 bases are shared with TRBD2. V shed 4 bases and J 6 bases; nucleotides not matched to a gene: 14. Germline-derived CDR1 and CDR2 are SGHDT and YYEEEE. This CDR3 is built from 16 residues. CDR3 sequence: CASSRSSRLGGDTQYF. CDR3 DNA: TGTGCCAGCAGCCGCTCCTCCAGACTGGGGGGGGATACGCAGTATTTT.

In its sample, this clone was seen once. The rearrangement links TRBV6-4 to TRBJ2-1; D gene ambiguous. The CDR3 has 14 amino acids. In germline, CDR1 is MRHNA, CDR2 SNTAGT. The V and J ends lost 4 bases and 4 bases respectively, with 11 bases between them. CDR3: CASSASGGYNEQFF. The CDR3 bases are TGTGCCAGCAGTGCGTCGGGTGGTTACAATGAGCAGTTCTTC.

The rearrangement links TRBV5-1 to TRBJ1-1; weak D call: TRBD1 (6 bases). Per germline, CDR1 SGHRS and CDR2 YFSETQ. Trimming left V 1 base short and J 3 bases short, with 10 bases between. The CDR3 loop spans 14 amino acids. Written as DNA, the CDR3 is TGCGCCAGCAGCTTGACAGGGAAGGACACTGAAGCTTTCTTT. Protein: CASSLTGKDTEAFF. The full variable domain, with the rest looked up from reference TRBV5-1 and TRBJ1-1, is KAGVTQTPRYLIKTRGQQVTLSCSPISGHRSVSWYQQTPGQGLQFLFEYFSETQRNKGNFPGRFSGRQFSNSRSEMNVSTLELGDSALYLCASSLTGKDTEAFFGQGTRLTVV.

This chain uses TRBV4-1 with TRBJ2-7; 8 nucleotides line up with TRBD1. This CDR3 contains 15 residues. V gave up 2 bases and J gave up 5 bases; unmatched junction bases: 8. Germline CDR1 is MGHRA and CDR2 is YSYEKL. DNA of the CDR3: TGCGCCAGCAGCCAACCGGACAGGGAAAAACACGAGCAGTACTTC. As protein: CASSQPDREKHEQYF.

This clone showed up just once. The chain carries TRBV2 and TRBJ2-3, with 8 bases aligning to TRBD1. The CDR3 length is 14 residues. Germline CDR1 and CDR2: SNHLY and FYNNEI. After removal of 8 bases from V and 0 bases from J, the junction contained 4 bases not matched to a gene. Here the CDR3 DNA reads TGTGCCAGCGCGCGACAGGGGAGCACAGATACGCAGTATTTT. Its protein is CASARQGSTDTQYF. The full variable domain, its missing parts supplied by reference TRBV2 and TRBJ2-3, is EPEVTQTPSHQVTQMGQEVILRCVPISNHLYFYWYRQILGQKVEFLVSFYNNEISEKSEIFDDQFSVERPDGSNFTLKIRSTKLEDSAMYFCASARQGSTDTQYFGPGTRLTVL.

The genes are TRBV7-9 and TRBJ2-3, with 10 bases fitting TRBD1. V trimming: 6 bases; J trimming: 6 bases; junction bases outside the gene matches: 12. Germline assignment: CDR1 SEHNR and CDR2 FQNEAQ (reference sequence). The CDR3 extends over 16 amino acids. This CDR3 reads CASRPGQGMFTDTQYF. In DNA, the CDR3 is TGTGCCAGCAGGCCGGGACAGGGGATGTTTACGGATACGCAGTATTTT.

The chain uses TRBV7-6 and TRBJ2-5, with 8 bases that match TRBD1. The V and J ends lost 0 bases and 4 bases, in that order; junction bases with no gene match: 4. The CDR3 loop spans 15 amino acids. Germline V CDR1 and CDR2: SGHVS, FNYEAQ. Written as DNA, the CDR3 is TGTGCCAGCAGCTTAGCAATTACAGGGGGAGAGACCCAGTACTTC. Its translation is CASSLAITGGETQYF.

Of note for this clone: This sample includes further DNA sequences coding for the same CDR3. The V gene is TRBV29-1, the J gene TRBJ1-1; a possible D gene is TRBD1 (6 bases). V lost 3 bases and J lost 11, with 16 bases in between. The CDR3 totals 12 residues. Germline assignment: CDR1 SQVTM and CDR2 ANQGSEA. The CDR3 reads CSVDGTGARAFF. The DNA for the CDR3 is TGCAGCGTTGATGGAACGGGGGCGCGGGCTTTCTTT. The whole variable domain, filled in from reference TRBV29-1 and TRBJ1-1, reads SAVISQKPSRDICQRGTSLTIQCQVDSQVTMMFWYRQQPGQSLTLIATANQGSEATYESGFVIDKFPISRPNLTFSTLTVSNMSPEDSSIYLCSVDGTGARAFFGQGTRLTVV.

In this sample, this clone turned up once. This chain uses TRBV28 with TRBJ1-5; 8 nucleotides agree with TRBD1. Trimming at V came to 3 bases and at J to 5 bases, leaving 6 bases not matched to a gene. This CDR3 contains 15 residues. CDR1 is MDHEN and CDR2 is SYDVKM in the germline V gene. This chain's CDR3 is CASSFDRGVDQPQHF. In DNA form, the CDR3 reads TGTGCCAGCAGTTTCGACAGGGGAGTCGATCAGCCCCAGCATTTT.

This clone was detected only a few times. V is TRBV6-5 and J is TRBJ1-6; the D is unclear. Between the trimmed V and J ends, which lost 6 bases and 10 bases, there was a span of 13 bases. The CDR3 runs 13 residues. The germline V gene encodes CDR1 MNHEY and CDR2 SVGAGI. The CDR3 is CASRTGRSSPLHF. In nucleotides, the CDR3 is TGTGCCAGCAGAACTGGACGTTCATCACCCCTCCACTTT.

The genes are TRBV5-1 and TRBJ2-2, with 8 nucleotides matching TRBD2. Unmatched junction bases numbered 3, after V lost 1 base and J lost 1 base. CDR3 length: 16 residues. Germline assignment: CDR1 SGHRS and CDR2 YFSETQ. The CDR3 loop is CASSLRSGRNTGELFF. The CDR3 nucleotides read TGCGCCAGCAGCTTGAGGAGCGGGAGGAACACCGGGGAGCTGTTTTTT.

This rearrangement joins TRBV5-1 to TRBJ1-2; D unresolved. The CDR3 sequence is 15 residues long. Germline V gene lookup returns CDR1 SGHRS and CDR2 YFSETQ. Trimming cost V 2 bases and J 0 bases, with 11 bases left between them. The chain's CDR3 is CASSFDDPPNYGYTF. The CDR3 DNA reads as TGCGCCAGCAGCTTCGATGATCCTCCTAACTATGGCTACACCTTC.

This sequence joins TRBV6-1 and TRBJ1-4; D call uncertain. Trimming removed 7 bases from V and 7 bases from J, with 16 bases in between. The germline V gene encodes CDR1 MNHNS and CDR2 SASEGT. This CDR3 region has 14 residues. The CDR3 sequence: CASTPAGLGEKLFF. The CDR3, as DNA: TGTGCCAGCACCCCGGCTGGGCTGGGTGAAAAACTGTTTTTT.

The CDR3 DNA is TGTGCCAGCAGCCCAGGCTCCTACGAGCAGTACTTC. Translated: CASSPGSYEQYF. This chain uses TRBV2 with TRBJ2-7, with no clear D. The germline V gene encodes CDR1 SNHLY and CDR2 FYNNEI. The CDR3 totals 12 residues. V was clipped by 6 bases and J by 0 bases, with 6 bases between them.

This clone was seen a single time. The V and J genes are TRBV5-1 and TRBJ1-3; tentatively, D is TRBD1 (6 bases). The germline V gene encodes CDR1 SGHRS and CDR2 YFSETQ. The CDR3 has 15 amino acids. Trimming left V 0 bases short and J 4 bases short, with 11 bases between. CDR3 nucleotides: TGCGCCAGCAGCTTGGATTGGGGGCCGGGAAACACCATATATTTT. It specifies CASSLDWGPGNTIYF.

The CDR3 coding sequence is TGTGCCAGCAGCGTAGATGGGGTCACCGGGGAGCTGTTTTTT. Protein product: CASSVDGVTGELFF. The chain links TRBV9 to TRBJ2-2; D is unresolved. V gave up 0 bases and J gave up 4 bases, with 7 bases separating them. The CDR3 extends over 14 amino acids. The germline V gene has CDR1 SGDLS and CDR2 YYNGEE.

With regard to this clone: This CDR3 is also generated by other DNA sequences in the sample. This chain joins TRBV28 and TRBJ1-5, with no clear D. Germline assignment: CDR1 MDHEN and CDR2 SYDVKM. The CDR3 is 14 amino acids. V was trimmed by 6 bases and J by 1 base, leaving 10 bases between them. The CDR3 DNA follows: TGTGCCAGCAGCTTAGTGGGGAGCAATCAGCCCCAGCATTTT. Its protein product is CASSLVGSNQPQHF.

This chain connects TRBV10-3 to TRBJ2-7; D is uncertain. This CDR3 comprises 13 residues. V was pared by 2 bases and J by 2 bases, with 7 bases between. CDR1 is ENHRY, CDR2 SYGVKD, per germline. CDR3 sequence: CAISERRAYEQYF. For the CDR3, the DNA is TGTGCCATCAGTGAGCGTAGGGCCTACGAGCAGTACTTC.

The chain recombines TRBV10-3 with TRBJ2-7; 11 nucleotides line up with TRBD2. The CDR3 runs 14 residues. From germline, CDR1 is ENHRY and CDR2 SYGVKD. J gave up 1 base and V 6 bases, and 2 bases lay outside the gene matches. The CDR3: CAIRPSGGSYEQYF. Here the CDR3 DNA reads TGTGCCATCAGGCCTAGCGGGGGGTCCTACGAGCAGTACTTC.

V gene TRBV6-1 combines with J gene TRBJ1-4; D not certain. CDR1 MNHNS and CDR2 SASEGT come from the germline V gene. V was shortened by 5 bases and J by 8 bases, with 9 bases between the two germline ends. This CDR3 contains 12 residues. CDR3 DNA sequence: TGTGCCAGCAGTCTAGAGAGGGAAAAACTGTTTTTT. This gives the protein CASSLEREKLFF.

As to this clone: The sample contains more than one DNA sequence encoding this CDR3. The chain has TRBV6-6 and TRBJ2-5, with D possibly matching TRBD2 (5 bases). Trimming took off 5 bases at V and 5 bases at J, with 9 bases between the two ends. This CDR3 comprises 12 residues. Germline lookup yields CDR1 MNHNY and CDR2 SVGAGI (reference sequence). This CDR3 reads CASSRTGETQYF. The CDR3 coding sequence is TGTGCCAGCAGTAGGACGGGGGAGACCCAGTACTTC.

The chain couples TRBV5-6 to TRBJ2-2, with 9 bases that match TRBD1. Germline V gene sequence: CDR1 SGHDT, CDR2 YYEEEE. Losses at the gene ends were 5 bases for V and 5 bases for J; bases not matched to a gene: 7. The CDR3 consists of 15 residues. The CDR3 DNA follows: TGTGCCAGCAGTTCCGGGACAGGGAGGACCGGGGAGCTGTTTTTT. Amino acids: CASSSGTGRTGELFF.

The V call is TRBV5-1, the J call TRBJ2-7; D possibly corresponds to TRBD2 (5 bases). In germline, CDR1 is SGHRS, CDR2 YFSETQ. V shed 3 bases and J shed 1 base, with 11 bases lying between them. This CDR3 is 14 amino acids long. The CDR3: CASSWAPGSYEQYF. Written as DNA, the CDR3 is TGCGCCAGCAGCTGGGCACCGGGGTCCTACGAGCAGTACTTC.

J is TRBJ2-7 and V is TRBV11-2; TRBD2 matches 10 bases. CDR3 length: 15 amino acids. V was clipped by 5 bases and J by 3 bases; unmatched bases: 7. CDR1 and CDR2 (germline): SGHAT, FQNNGV. The CDR3 DNA reads TGTGCCAGCAGCCCCCAACTAGCGGGAAGCTACGAGCAGTACTTC. Translation: CASSPQLAGSYEQYF.

V gene TRBV27 combines with J gene TRBJ1-2, with a possible D match to TRBD1 (6 bases). CDR1 is MNHEY and CDR2 is SMNVEV in the germline V gene (reference sequence). CDR3 size: 14 residues. V lost 4 bases to trimming and J lost 5 bases, with 14 bases between them. The CDR3 DNA reads as TGTGCCAGCAGTTACCGACAGGAAGGGTATGGCTACACCTTC. Amino acids: CASSYRQEGYGYTF.